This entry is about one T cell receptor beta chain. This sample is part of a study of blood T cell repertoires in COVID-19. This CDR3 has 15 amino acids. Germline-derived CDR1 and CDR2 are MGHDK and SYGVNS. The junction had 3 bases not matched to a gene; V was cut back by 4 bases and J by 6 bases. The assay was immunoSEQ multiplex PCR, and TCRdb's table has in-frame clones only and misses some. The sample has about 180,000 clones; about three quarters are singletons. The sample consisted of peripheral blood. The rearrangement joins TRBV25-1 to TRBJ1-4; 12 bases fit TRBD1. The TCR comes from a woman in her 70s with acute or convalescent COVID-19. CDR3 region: CASSGDRGHDEKLFF. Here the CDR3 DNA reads TGTGCCAGCAGTGGGGACAGGGGGCACGATGAAAAACTGTTTTTT.